This T cell receptor (beta chain) was obtained from a study of blood T cells in healthy people across ages. The use of a sample-barcoded 5' primer and a J-beta primer mix characterized a second PCR of about 6 to 11 cycles. TCRdb re-analysed the 5' RACE reads in MiXCR, keeping a single row per CDR3 protein. Here the sample spans some 1.7 million distinct CDR3 sequences, under 30% being singletons. This clonotype was seen a handful of times. Germline lookup yields CDR1 SGHRS and CDR2 YFSETQ. The CDR3 spans 14 residues. V shed 4 bases and J shed 4 bases, with 14 bases lying between them. Every sample yielded at least 6.5 million isolated PBMCs.

Sequencing input: blood. The chain links TRBV5-1 to TRBJ1-1; a possible D gene is TRBD1 (5 bases). The clonotype was recovered from a woman aged 25 to 39 in good health. The CDR3 protein is CASSLPTAGTEAFF. For the CDR3, the DNA is TGCGCCAGCAGCCTACCGACAGCCGGCACTGAAGCTTTCTTT.